This T cell receptor beta chain is drawn from a study of CD8+ T cells in alopecia areata. Study outcomes and limitations: Among the cells sequenced in scalp samples are also the resident alphabeta T cells of normal skin.

V gave up 3 bases and J gave up 5 bases; unmatched junction bases: 9. The germline V gene has CDR1 SEHNR and CDR2 FQNEAQ (reference sequence). CDR3 length: 16 amino acids. Isolated RNA was reverse transcribed into cDNA used as the sequencing template. The data were produced by immunoSEQ multiplex PCR, yet TCRdb's version contains in-frame clones alone and is incomplete. Found here are around 34,000 clones, around 60% of them singletons; the top ten hold around 40%. Of note for this clone: The antigen remains unidentified.

This receptor was obtained from a human donor with alopecia areata. Sequencing used NKG2D-high CD8+ T cells sorted from blood. The V call is TRBV7-9, the J call TRBJ2-3, with 9 bases identical to TRBD2. The CDR3: CASSFHSGSSLDTQYF. The DNA of the CDR3 is TGTGCCAGCAGCTTCCATAGCGGGAGTTCACTAGATACGCAGTATTTT.